Sequencing of this T cell receptor (beta chain) was carried out in a study of CXCR3-negative and CXCR3-positive naive CD8 T cells. General study results and limits: Each naive subset displayed comparably high diversity, whereas memory CD8+ cells displayed much lower diversity.

Per the germline V gene, CDR1 is MNHEY and CDR2 is SVGEGT. The CDR3 extends over 14 amino acids. Researchers sorted roughly 310,000 cells of each CD8+ T cell subset in triplicate. Points on this clonotype: Its antigen remains unknown.

Carrying UMI labels, the TRB cDNA libraries were prepared through 5' RACE. TCRdb re-called the 5' RACE reads and shows each CDR3 protein once, DNA omitted. The sample's table shows tens of thousands of distinct CDR3 sequences. V is TRBV6-2 or TRBV6-3 and J is TRBJ2-1; lacking DNA, the TRBD1 call made by TCRdb goes unchecked. This sequence was found in a human donor in good health. Some clones in this sample may be carry-over from other donors' samples. Sequencing input: naive CXCR3- CD8+ T cells from blood. Documented subset: CD45RO-CCR7+CD27+CD95- naive CD8+ T cells lacking CXCR3 (TNR3-). This CDR3 reads CASSRPGGHNEQFF.